This T cell receptor beta chain was identified in a study of relationships among human T cell subsets (dated by TCRdb to about 2010). About the investigation overall: Eight distinct blood T cell populations were sequenced: pan T, CD8 cytotoxic, regulatory, Th1, Th2, naive plus transitional, activated and memory cells.

Miltenyi superparamagnetic beads coated with subset-specific monoclonal antibodies were used to isolate the T cell subsets. All T cell populations were isolated from peripheral blood. Mononuclear cells were obtained from whole blood by Ficoll separation, and monocytes were then depleted with anti-CD14 microbeads. Right after isolation, the cell populations were resuspended in RNAprotect reagent. The pan T sample comprised CD3+ T cells in general. Sequences SEHNR (CDR1) and FQNEAQ (CDR2) are obtained from the germline V gene (reference sequence). The CDR3, from cysteine to phenylalanine, totals 15 residues. Here the CDR3 DNA is all that survives: 45 bases in frame from base 1. Cut back by 5 bases and 3 bases, the V and J ends lie 14 bases apart. Results the study describes overall, beyond this receptor: Across the seven subsets, no statistically significant differences turned up in V, D and J usage, CDR3 length, or N-nucleotide additions. A CD4+CD8+ double-positive population could not be ruled out by the bead-based sorting. The considerable overlap in CDR3s among Th1, Th2 and regulatory T cells was taken as suggesting that cell fate choices are stochastic. T cell counts went unrecorded for two pan T samples, which were processed alongside pan B cells. While more than 60% of CD8+ cytotoxic sequences came from clones with more than 100 reads, the regulatory and Th2 subsets had few clones of that kind.

Library construction relied on multiplex PCR. Sequenced using a 454 GS FLX. Semiquantitative ARM-PCR was used to amplify the TCR alpha and beta CDR3 regions from mRNA. ARM-PCR used tagged nested gene-specific primers, after which communal superprimers carried out exponential amplification. Before the second amplification round was performed on first-round PCR products, the nested primers were removed by exonuclease. The amplicons were sequenced on the 454 platform, which can rapidly sequence millions of DNA fragments without cloning bias. A read counted as effective if the read could be mapped to both V and J germline segments. On the authors' methods: IRmap was used to assign reads to germline V, D and J segments, relying on pyromap, a Smith-Waterman modification adapted to 454 sequencing errors. D-beta assignments were filtered using cutoffs set at the 99th percentile of alignment scores from simulated random sequences. CDR3 was defined as the amino acids lying between the conserved V-segment Y[YFLI]C motif and the J-segment [FW]GXGT motif. A compound Poisson process model, previously applied to large-scale EST data, was used to estimate repertoire diversity. A procedure for detecting cross-contamination was used to argue that sample contamination was not the source of the shared CDR3s. The public reads were reprocessed in TCRdb via fastp at Q25 and MiXCR, keeping in-frame beta chains. Identical CDR3 protein sequences are pooled into one entry, listed with their most common genes and DNA. The V and J calls come from TCRdb's annotation, not from the publication. For this sample there are approximately 15,000 distinct CDR3 sequences; 62% appear just once. About 35% of the sample lies in the top ten.

Concerning this clonotype itself: The antigen it binds to is not known. No base-level quality is on record; no much larger clone is a single base apart.

Recombination connected TRBV7-9 to TRBJ1-3; no D segment can be confidently identified. The sequenced sample was total T cells sorted from blood. The cell subset or site label on this specimen signifies: CD3+ T cells in general. The clonotype comes from a middle-aged man in good health. The nucleotide sequence is given as TGTGCCAGCAGCCCGCCCCCCAGACTTGGAAACACCATATATTTT. It is translated as CASSPPPRLGNTIYF.